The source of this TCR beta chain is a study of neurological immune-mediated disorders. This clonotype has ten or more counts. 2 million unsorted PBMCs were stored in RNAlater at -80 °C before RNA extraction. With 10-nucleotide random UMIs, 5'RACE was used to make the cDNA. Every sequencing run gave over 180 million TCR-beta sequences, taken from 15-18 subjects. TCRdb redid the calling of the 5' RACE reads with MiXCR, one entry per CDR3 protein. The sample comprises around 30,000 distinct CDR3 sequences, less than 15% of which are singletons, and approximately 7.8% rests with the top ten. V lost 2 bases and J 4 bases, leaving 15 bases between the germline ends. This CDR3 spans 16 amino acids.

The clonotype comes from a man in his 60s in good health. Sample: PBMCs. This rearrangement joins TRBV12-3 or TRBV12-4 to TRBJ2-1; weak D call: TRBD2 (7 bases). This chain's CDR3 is CASSLWGGADYNEQFF. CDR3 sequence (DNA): TGTGCCAGCAGTTTATGGGGGGGCGCGGATTACAATGAGCAGTTCTTC.